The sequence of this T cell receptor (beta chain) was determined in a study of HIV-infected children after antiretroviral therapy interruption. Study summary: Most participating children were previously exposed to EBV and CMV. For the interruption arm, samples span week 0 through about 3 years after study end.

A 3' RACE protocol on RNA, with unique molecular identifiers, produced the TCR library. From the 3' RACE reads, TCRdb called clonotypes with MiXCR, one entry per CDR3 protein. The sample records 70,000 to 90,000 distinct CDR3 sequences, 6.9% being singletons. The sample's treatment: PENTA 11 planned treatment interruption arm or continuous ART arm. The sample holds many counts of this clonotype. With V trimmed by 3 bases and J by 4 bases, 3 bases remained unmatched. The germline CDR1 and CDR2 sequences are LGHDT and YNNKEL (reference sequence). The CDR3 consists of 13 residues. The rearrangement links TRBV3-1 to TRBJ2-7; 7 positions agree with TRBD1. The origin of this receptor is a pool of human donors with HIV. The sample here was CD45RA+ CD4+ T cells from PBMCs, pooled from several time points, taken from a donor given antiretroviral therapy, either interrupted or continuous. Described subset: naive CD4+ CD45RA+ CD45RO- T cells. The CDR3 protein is CASSHGTAYEQYF. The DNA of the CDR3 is TGTGCCAGCAGCCATGGGACAGCGTACGAGCAGTACTTC.